Below, 29 T cell receptor beta chains from the same sample are listed, as sequenced in a study of control samples from healthy donors and cancer patients. Data came from immunoSEQ multiplex PCR; TCRdb stores just in-frame clones and leaves some out. The sample has about 120,000 clones; 93% are singletons. Specimen: blood. The receptor source for this set is a man aged 25-45 years in good health.

A single count supports this clone. The rearrangement joins TRBV20-1 to TRBJ2-7; no definite D call. The germline CDR1 and CDR2 sequences are DFQATT and SNEGSKA (reference sequence). The CDR3 totals 10 residues. The V end was cut by 1 base, the J end by 6 bases, with 4 bases between. CDR3 residues: CSARGPEQYF. As DNA, the CDR3 is TGCAGTGCTAGAGGTCCCGAGCAGTACTTC.

The V call is TRBV6-1, the J call TRBJ1-1, with D hard to call. Trimming left V 1 base short and J 7 bases short, with 13 bases between. The CDR3 has 14 amino acids. Germline V gene sequence: CDR1 MNHNS, CDR2 SASEGT. Here the CDR3 DNA reads TGTGCCAGCAGTGAAGTAGATCCGTCGAATGAAGCTTTCTTT. Its protein product is CASSEVDPSNEAFF.

This clone was picked up one time. This same CDR3 is encoded by further DNA sequences in the sample. The V and J genes are TRBV5-1 and TRBJ1-2; 7 bases match TRBD1. Germline trimming cut 0 bases from V and 2 bases from J; bases unmatched to any gene: 1. Germline loops: CDR1 SGHRS, CDR2 YFSETQ. The CDR3 runs to 14 residues. CDR3 DNA sequence: TGCGCCAGCAGCTTGGAGGGGGCGAACTATGGCTACACCTTC. Translation gives CASSLEGANYGYTF.

This sequence joins TRBV5-1 and TRBJ2-5; 8 nucleotides line up with TRBD1. Germline V lookup: CDR1 SGHRS, CDR2 YFSETQ. V dropped 1 base and J dropped 4; count of bases not matched to a gene: 6. This CDR3 has 15 amino acids. The CDR3 DNA is TGCGCCAGCAGCTTGTATGGCGGACAGGGAGAGACCCAGTACTTC. The encoded protein is CASSLYGGQGETQYF.

The J gene is TRBJ2-2, the V gene TRBV12-3 or TRBV12-4; D is ambiguous. The ends were cut back, 3 bases at V and 6 bases at J, with 8 bases in the middle. CDR3 length: 13 amino acids. CDR3 sequence reads: CASSLSSAGELFF. The CDR3 DNA is TGTGCCAGCAGTTTGTCCTCAGCCGGGGAGCTGTTTTTT.

This clone was observed once. The chain combines TRBV5-5 with TRBJ2-1; D is possibly TRBD1 (6 bases). Germline V gene data show CDR1 as SGHKS and CDR2 as YYEKEE (reference sequence). V was clipped by 1 base and J by 4 bases, with 12 bases between them. The CDR3 is 15 amino acids. This chain's CDR3 is CASSLRDTRYNEQFF. CDR3 DNA sequence: TGTGCCAGCAGCTTGCGGGACACGAGATACAATGAGCAGTTCTTC. Filled out from reference TRBV5-5 and TRBJ2-1, the complete variable domain reads DAGVTQSPTHLIKTRGQQVTLRCSPISGHKSVSWYQQVLGQGPQFIFQYYEKEERGRGNFPDRFSARQFPNYSSELNVNALLLGDSALYLCASSLRDTRYNEQFFGPGTRLTVL.

The chain employs TRBV19 and TRBJ1-1; D is uncertain. V was cut by 5 bases and J by 1 base, with 14 bases left in between. This CDR3 region has 15 residues. Germline V gene sequence: CDR1 LNHDA, CDR2 SQIVND (reference sequence). The CDR3 spells CASSSNLGSNTEAFF. In nucleotides, the CDR3 is TGTGCCAGTAGTTCAAATCTGGGGTCGAACACTGAAGCTTTCTTT.

This chain links TRBV30 with TRBJ1-1, with 7 bases aligning to TRBD1. The germline V gene encodes CDR1 GTSNPN and CDR2 SVGIG (reference sequence). J lost 8 bases, V lost 4 bases, and 10 bases had no gene match. This CDR3 has 13 residues. The CDR3 DNA follows: TGTGCCTGGAACCACAGGGGCGCCTCGGAAGCTTTCTTT. This sequence encodes CAWNHRGASEAFF.

This chain links TRBV2 with TRBJ2-2; no definite D call. The V end was cut by 4 bases, the J end by 6 bases, with 3 bases between. Germline V CDR1 and CDR2: SNHLY, FYNNEI. This CDR3 comprises 11 residues. The CDR3 sequence: CASSVPGELFF. DNA of the CDR3: TGTGCCAGCAGTGTTCCCGGGGAGCTGTTTTTT.

In the case of this clone: At one end, the junction sequence differs from germline, possibly due to a read error. This sequence joins TRBV9 and TRBJ1-1, with D maybe TRBD1 (5 bases). This CDR3 comprises 15 residues. From germline, CDR1 is SGDLS and CDR2 YYNGEE. The CDR3 spells CASSVVGTLNTEAFF. CDR3 coding DNA: TGTGCCAGCAGCGTAGTTGGGACTCTGAATACTGAAGCTTTCTTT.

V usage is TRBV6-5 and J usage is TRBJ1-1, with D possibly TRBD1 on 5 matching bases. V was cut by 11 bases and J by 0 bases, with 13 bases left in between. Per the germline V gene, CDR1 is MNHEY and CDR2 is SVGAGI. The CDR3 has 13 residues. CDR3 bases: TGTGCCGCGCACCGGGGCATGAACACTGAAGCTTTCTTT. Translating it yields CAAHRGMNTEAFF.

The rearrangement uses TRBV19 and TRBJ1-2; D uncertain. This CDR3 region has 14 residues. CDR1 LNHDA and CDR2 SQIVND come from the germline V gene (reference sequence). With 3 bases removed from V and 4 bases from J, the gap between germline ends came to 12 bases. Written as DNA, the CDR3 is TGTGCCAGTAGTATTGACGGAAGTTCCTATGGCTACACCTTC. Its protein is CASSIDGSSYGYTF.

This chain joins TRBV7-9 and TRBJ2-1, with 7 bases lining up with TRBD1. The germline gives CDR1 SEHNR, CDR2 FQNEAQ (reference sequence). The trim removed 4 bases at V and 2 bases at J, leaving 17 bases unmatched. The CDR3 length is 19 residues. This CDR3 is CASSSIISPKGQTYNEQFF. The CDR3 nucleotides read TGTGCCAGCAGCTCGATAATTAGCCCGAAGGGACAGACCTACAATGAGCAGTTCTTC.

The chain employs TRBV18 and TRBJ1-4; 8 nucleotides agree with TRBD1. Unmatched junction bases numbered 4, after V lost 6 bases and J lost 4 bases. Germline loops: CDR1 KGHSH, CDR2 LQKENI. This CDR3 has 14 residues. The CDR3 region is CASSPGQVNEKLFF. DNA of the CDR3: TGTGCCAGCTCCCCGGGACAGGTTAATGAAAAACTGTTTTTT.

This chain connects TRBV6-5 to TRBJ2-2; the match to TRBD1 covers 8 bases. Germline trimming cut 6 bases from V and 3 bases from J; bases unmatched to any gene: 3. This CDR3 region has 14 residues. Germline CDR1 and CDR2: MNHEY and SVGAGI. CDR3 region: CASSKQGDTGELFF. CDR3 nucleotides: TGTGCCAGCAGCAAACAGGGGGACACCGGGGAGCTGTTTTTT.

The chain links TRBV19 to TRBJ1-1; D remains unclear. The CDR3 sequence is 15 residues long. V gave up 7 bases and J gave up 3 bases, with 18 bases separating them. From germline, CDR1 is LNHDA and CDR2 SQIVND (reference sequence). The CDR3 sequence is CASTPRPRGDTEAFF. For the CDR3, the DNA is TGTGCCAGTACCCCTCGGCCACGCGGGGACACTGAAGCTTTCTTT.

The rearrangement links TRBV30 to TRBJ1-2, with 7 nucleotides matching TRBD1. V trimming: 0 bases; J trimming: 4 bases; junction bases outside the gene matches: 11. Per the germline V gene, CDR1 is GTSNPN and CDR2 is SVGIG (reference sequence). This CDR3 comprises 16 residues. In DNA, the CDR3 is TGTGCCTGGAGTGTCACTAACAGGGGAAGGGGCTATGGCTACACCTTC. Its translation is CAWSVTNRGRGYGYTF.

This clone showed up just a few times. The chain combines TRBV5-6 with TRBJ2-7, with TRBD1 identical over 10 bases. This CDR3 has 14 amino acids. Germline CDR1 and CDR2: SGHDT and YYEEEE. V lost 4 bases and J lost 4; bases outside the gene matches: 5. CDR3 region: CASSRDRGPYEQYF. The DNA for the CDR3 is TGTGCCAGCAGCAGGGACAGGGGCCCATACGAGCAGTACTTC. Full variable domain (rest looked up from reference TRBV5-6 and TRBJ2-7): DAGVTQSPTHLIKTRGQQVTLRCSPKSGHDTVSWYQQALGQGPQFIFQYYEEEERQRGNFPDRFSGHQFPNYSSELNVNALLLGDSALYLCASSRDRGPYEQYFGPGTRLTVT.

The genes are TRBV27 and TRBJ1-4, with a weak D call TRBD1 (6 bases). Germline lookup yields CDR1 MNHEY and CDR2 SMNVEV (reference sequence). V lost 5 bases and J 2 bases, leaving 12 bases between the germline ends. The CDR3 is 15 residues long. The CDR3 is CASSTNRDTNEKLFF. CDR3 nucleotides: TGTGCCAGCAGTACCAACAGGGACACTAATGAAAAACTGTTTTTT.

This clone showed up just once. This rearrangement joins TRBV3-1 (or the pseudogene TRBV3-2) to TRBJ2-5; 8 nucleotides line up with TRBD2. The CDR3 spans 13 residues. From germline, CDR1 is LGHDT and CDR2 YNNKEL (reference sequence). With 4 bases clipped from V and 5 bases from J, the junction kept 3 bases outside the gene matches. CDR3 DNA: TGTGCCAGCAGCCCTCAGCGGGGGGAGACCCAGTACTTC. It is translated as CASSPQRGETQYF.

With respect to this clone: The sample has other DNA sequences that encode this CDR3 too. The chain uses TRBV4-2 and TRBJ2-5, with TRBD1 identical over 8 bases. Per the germline V gene, CDR1 is LGHNA and CDR2 is YNFKEQ. This CDR3 region has 17 residues. V was pared by 0 bases and J by 5 bases, with 11 bases of the junction left unmatched. The CDR3 bases are TGTGCCAGCAGCCAAGAGGGATTGGCAGGGGGCCGGGAGACCCAGTACTTC. Its protein is CASSQEGLAGGRETQYF.

Written as DNA, the CDR3 is TGTGCCAGTAGGGGACAGGGGTCCTCATGGGAACTGTTTTTT. This encodes CASRGQGSSWELFF. The chain recombines TRBV19 with TRBJ1-4, with 10 bases matching TRBD1. The CDR3 runs 14 residues. Losses at the gene ends were 6 bases for V and 12 bases for J; bases not matched to a gene: 10. Per the germline V gene, CDR1 is LNHDA and CDR2 is SQIVND (reference sequence).

This chain uses TRBV27 with TRBJ2-6; unclear D gene. The CDR3 extends over 16 amino acids. V was cut by 6 bases and J by 0 bases, with 12 bases left in between. The germline gives CDR1 MNHEY, CDR2 SMNVEV (reference sequence). The CDR3 spells CASSPDGSSGANVLTF. DNA of the CDR3: TGTGCCAGCAGCCCTGATGGAAGCTCTGGGGCCAACGTCCTGACTTTC.

The V call is TRBV6-5, the J call TRBJ1-2, with D possibly matching TRBD1 (5 bases). Looked up from germline, CDR1 is MNHEY and CDR2 is SVGAGI. This CDR3 has 13 amino acids. V lost 6 bases and J lost 8, with 16 bases in between. The CDR3 coding sequence is TGTGCCAGCAGGCTATCAGGGTTTTGGGGCTACACCTTC. This codes for CASRLSGFWGYTF.

The rearrangement uses TRBV2 and TRBJ1-3, with 10 bases lining up with TRBD1. V shed 3 bases and J 8 bases; nucleotides not matched to a gene: 10. Germline V gene sequence: CDR1 SNHLY, CDR2 FYNNEI. This CDR3 is built from 16 residues. Here the CDR3 DNA reads TGTGCCAGCAGTGATCCCGGGACAGGGGAAGTAGACACCATATATTTT. Protein product: CASSDPGTGEVDTIYF.

This rearrangement joins TRBV21-1 to TRBJ1-2. TRBV21-1 is termed a pseudogene. This CDR3 comprises 16 residues. CDR3 residues: CASSKGKVKPFYGYTF. Written as DNA, the CDR3 is TGTGCCAGCAGCAAAGGAAAAGTAAAACCCTTCTATGGCTACACCTTC.

This chain links TRBV5-4 with TRBJ2-3; TRBD2 matches at 11 bases. The germline gives CDR1 SGHNT, CDR2 YYREEE (reference sequence). J was trimmed by 2 bases and V by 6 bases; bases with no gene match: 11. The CDR3 is 17 residues long. This chain's CDR3 is CASTYGTSGAITDTQYF. The DNA of the CDR3 is TGTGCCAGCACCTACGGGACTAGCGGAGCCATCACAGATACGCAGTATTTT.

This sequence joins TRBV7-9 and TRBJ2-1, with 9 bases fitting TRBD1. CDR3 size: 15 residues. Germline-derived CDR1 and CDR2 are SEHNR and FQNEAQ (reference sequence). Trimming cost V 8 bases and J 5 bases; bases outside gene matches: 10. Here the CDR3 DNA reads TGTGCCAGCGGTCCCCGACAGGGGGGTCACAATGAGCAGTTCTTC. Its protein is CASGPRQGGHNEQFF.

The chain combines TRBV7-9 with TRBJ1-3; D not certain. The germline gives CDR1 SEHNR, CDR2 FQNEAQ (reference sequence). CDR3 length: 15 residues. With 6 bases removed from V and 4 bases from J, the gap between germline ends came to 16 bases. CDR3 DNA sequence: TGTGCCAGCAGGTCTGACACCTGGACGGGAAACACCATATATTTT. Its protein is CASRSDTWTGNTIYF.